This TCR beta chain derives from a study of pediatric ulcerative colitis. Whole-study findings and limits: Rectal repertoires separated controls, mild-moderate and acute severe colitis. Rectal pinch biopsies may include blood-derived T cells.

As for this clone: The antigen remains unidentified.

Assay: immunoSEQ multiplex PCR; the TCRdb copy retains only in-frame clones and omits some. The sample includes about 18,000 clones, 80% of them seen just once. Rectal tissue came from one to two pinch biopsies taken at colonoscopy. This sequence was found in a boy aged 5-17 years who was a control in a study of pediatric ulcerative colitis. Sequenced sample: gut tissue.

CDR3 region: CASSFGVASDTQYF. In nucleotides, the CDR3 is TGTGCCAGCAGCTTTGGGGTAGCTTCAGATACGCAGTATTTT. The chain carries TRBV7-3 and TRBJ2-3; D not certain. The CDR3 covers 14 residues. The V end was cut by 3 bases, the J end by 4 bases, with 11 bases between. CDR1 is SGHTA, CDR2 FQGTGA, per germline.